A selection of T cell receptor beta chains follows, all from one sample in a study of CXCR3-negative and CXCR3-positive naive CD8 T cells. TCRdb derives one entry per CDR3 protein from the 5' RACE reads, leaving out DNA. The sample includes 55,000 to 70,000 distinct CDR3 sequences. Sequencing used naive CXCR3+ CD8+ T cells from blood. The receptors stem from a human donor in good health. Some clones in this sample may be carry-over from other donors' samples. Both conserved end residues are part of each CDR3. Fields, in order: J gene, V gene, CDR3 protein.

TRBJ1-1	TRBV6-5	CASSYFWTGGEENTEAFF
TRBJ2-7	TRBV6-6	CASSYSHIAYEQYF
TRBJ2-3	TRBV15	CATSSETGTPTDTQYF
TRBJ2-1	TRBV7-9	CASRNNTGTEPNEQFF
TRBJ1-2	TRBV6-5	CASSLTITGVLNYGYTF
TRBJ2-7	TRBV11-2	CASSSRDSNYEQYF
TRBJ2-3	TRBV6-2/TRBV6-3	CASSYGGDLDTQYF
TRBJ1-2	TRBV29-1	CSVEVGLQPLYGYTF
TRBJ2-7	TRBV7-6	CASSSYRDEQYF
TRBJ2-1	TRBV7-9	CASSGTGGEQFF
TRBJ2-7	TRBV3-1	CASSQVSLSGGPSYEQYF
TRBJ2-5	TRBV4-2	CASSQGSGGQETQYF
TRBJ2-7	TRBV5-1	CASSPRGQSYEQYF
TRBJ2-4	TRBV11-2	CASSPWEGKDIQYF
TRBJ2-3	TRBV6-4	CASSKSLADTQYF